This T cell receptor (beta chain) comes out of a study of cytomegalovirus exposure and HLA in healthy donors. Study-wide points: Earlier analysis looked at TCR beta V segments, and most were productive about 87% or about 30% of the time. There was a cluster of highly shared sequence variants that was likely a sequencing artifact. In a later analysis, donors in an Asian-associated ancestry cluster reportedly had fewer N-insertions in productive TCRs than the cohort mean.

Concerning this clone itself: Antigen: not known.

This PCR relied on a set of 60 Vbeta primers and 13 Jbeta primers. The data were produced by immunoSEQ multiplex PCR, yet TCRdb's version contains in-frame clones alone and is incomplete. The repertoire holds fewer than 95,000 clones, approximately 68% seen once, with 20% to 25% in the top ten. Germline loops: CDR1 MNHNS, CDR2 SASEGT. This CDR3 spans 15 amino acids. Trimming took 7 bases from V and 2 from J, leaving 15 bases between them. Sequenced: PBMCs. The chain couples TRBV6-1 to TRBJ1-5; D unresolved. The clonotype originates from a woman between 45 and 60 years old in good health and CMV-seropositive. CDR3 sequence: CASIGGLSGNQPQHF. CDR3 coding DNA: TGTGCCAGCATCGGAGGGTTGAGTGGCAATCAGCCCCAGCATTTT.